Listed below are T cell receptor beta chains from one sample, sequenced in a study of shared clonotypes between healthy human individuals. The method was immunoSEQ multiplex PCR; TCRdb's version includes in-frame clones alone and lacks a portion of them. Of roughly 2.2 million clones in the sample, around 90% were seen once. Sequenced material: naive CD4+ T cells from PBMCs. These receptors were collected from a man between 18 and 35 years old in good health. Some clones in this sample may be carry-over from other donors' samples. CDR3s include the opening cysteine and the closing phenylalanine or tryptophan. A D gene is named only where the DNA matches it firmly. Size tells how often a clone was seen (once, few, many) or the class of an expanded clone, and some rows leave it out.

length: 17
J: TRBJ2-1
D: TRBD2
size: NA
V: TRBV18
CDR3: CASSRPQAAGVKNEQFF
DNA: TGTGCCAGCTCACGGCCCCAGGCAGCGGGAGTTAAGAATGAGCAGTTCTTC

length: 14
J: TRBJ2-5
D: NA
size: NA
V: TRBV7-3
CDR3: CASSLTGGTETQYF
DNA: TGTGCCAGCAGCTTAACTGGGGGCACAGAGACCCAGTACTTC

length: 15
J: TRBJ2-3
D: TRBD1
size: NA
V: TRBV10-2
CDR3: CASSEWTGYTDTQYF
DNA: TGCGCCAGCAGTGAGTGGACAGGCTACACAGATACGCAGTATTTT

length: 14
J: TRBJ2-2
D: NA
size: NA
V: TRBV7-9
CDR3: CASSSNLGEGELFF
DNA: TGTGCCAGCAGCTCCAACTTGGGGGAAGGGGAGCTGTTTTTT

length: 15
J: TRBJ2-7
D: NA
size: NA
V: TRBV11-2
CDR3: CASSLGVTNSYEQYF
DNA: TGTGCCAGCAGCTTGGGGGTGACAAATTCCTACGAGCAGTACTTC

length: 14
J: TRBJ2-5
D: NA
size: NA
V: TRBV5-1
CDR3: CASSLSPSVETQYF
DNA: TGCGCCAGCAGCTTGTCGCCTAGCGTGGAGACCCAGTACTTC

length: 14
J: TRBJ2-2
D: NA
size: NA
V: TRBV7-7
CDR3: CASSLQSGTGELFF
DNA: TGTGCCAGCAGCCTACAAAGTGGTACCGGGGAGCTGTTTTTT

length: 16
J: TRBJ2-7
D: TRBD2
size: NA
V: TRBV11-2
CDR3: CASTLAGLAGVYEQYF
DNA: TGTGCCAGCACCCTAGCAGGTCTAGCGGGAGTCTACGAGCAGTACTTC

length: 12
J: TRBJ1-2
D: NA
size: NA
V: TRBV7-2
CDR3: CASSLVFYGYTF
DNA: TGTGCCAGCAGCTTGGTCTTCTATGGCTACACCTTC

length: 15
J: TRBJ2-7
D: TRBD1
size: NA
V: TRBV28
CDR3: CASRPYLTGAYEQYF
DNA: TGTGCCAGCAGGCCTTACCTGACAGGGGCATACGAGCAGTACTTC

length: 14
J: TRBJ2-1
D: TRBD1
size: NA
V: TRBV19
CDR3: CASNAGTAYNEQFF
DNA: TGTGCCAGTAATGCCGGGACAGCCTACAATGAGCAGTTCTTC

length: 15
J: TRBJ2-4
D: NA
size: NA
V: TRBV7-6
CDR3: CASSLEARPKNIQYF
DNA: TGTGCCAGCAGCTTAGAAGCGCGGCCCAAAAACATTCAGTACTTC

length: 13
J: TRBJ1-5
D: NA
size: NA
V: TRBV27
CDR3: CASSPWGGQPQHF
DNA: TGTGCCAGCAGCCCTTGGGGGGGTCAGCCCCAGCATTTT

length: 9
J: TRBJ2-3
D: NA
size: NA
V: TRBV7-2
CDR3: CASPGGADF
DNA: TGTGCCAGCCCCGGGGGAGCGGATTTT

length: 17
J: TRBJ2-2
D: NA
size: NA
V: TRBV27
CDR3: CASSLKGGDSRTGELFF
DNA: TGTGCCAGCAGTTTAAAGGGAGGGGACAGTAGGACTGGGGAGCTGTTTTTT

length: 14
J: TRBJ2-2
D: NA
size: NA
V: TRBV2
CDR3: CASSETGPTGELFF
DNA: TGTGCCAGCAGTGAAACAGGGCCCACCGGGGAGCTGTTTTTT

length: 15
J: TRBJ2-2
D: NA
size: NA
V: TRBV5-1
CDR3: CASSLGDRNTGELFF
DNA: TGCGCCAGCAGCTTGGGAGACAGAAACACCGGGGAGCTGTTTTTT

length: 13
J: TRBJ1-1
D: NA
size: NA
V: TRBV9
CDR3: CASSATRDTEAFF
DNA: TGTGCCAGCAGCGCCACACGGGACACTGAAGCTTTCTTT

length: 15
J: TRBJ2-1
D: TRBD2
size: NA
V: TRBV11-2
CDR3: CASSFGLAGVDEQFF
DNA: TGTGCCAGCAGCTTCGGACTAGCGGGAGTCGATGAGCAGTTCTTC

length: 14
J: TRBJ1-2
D: NA
size: NA
V: TRBV6-4
CDR3: CASRSDTGNYGYTF
DNA: TGTGCCAGCAGATCAGATACAGGAAACTATGGCTACACCTTC

length: 19
J: TRBJ2-3
D: TRBD2
size: NA
V: TRBV18
CDR3: CASSALPQGLAGSTDTQYF
DNA: TGTGCCAGCTCAGCACTACCACAAGGCCTAGCGGGAAGCACAGATACGCAGTATTTT

length: 16
J: TRBJ1-4
D: NA
size: once
V: TRBV28
CDR3: CASSSRGGADNEKLFF
DNA: TGTGCCAGCAGTTCCCGTGGGGGGGCGGATAATGAAAAACTGTTTTTT

length: 13
J: TRBJ2-1
D: NA
size: NA
V: TRBV28
CDR3: CASSLRQHNEQFF
DNA: TGTGCCAGCAGTTTAAGGCAGCACAATGAGCAGTTCTTC

length: 15
J: TRBJ1-5
D: NA
size: NA
V: TRBV7-8
CDR3: CASSLETSFNQPQHF
DNA: TGTGCCAGCAGCTTAGAGACAAGCTTCAATCAGCCCCAGCATTTT

length: 16
J: TRBJ1-5
D: NA
size: NA
V: TRBV5-1
CDR3: CASSLDWVSGNQPQHF
DNA: TGCGCCAGCAGCTTGGACTGGGTAAGTGGCAATCAGCCCCAGCATTTT

length: 16
J: TRBJ2-7
D: TRBD2
size: NA
V: TRBV30
CDR3: CAWSAPGLAGFYEQYF
DNA: TGTGCCTGGAGTGCCCCCGGACTAGCGGGCTTTTACGAGCAGTACTTC

length: 15
J: TRBJ2-5
D: NA
size: NA
V: TRBV27
CDR3: CASSFWDGGGETQYF
DNA: TGTGCCAGCAGTTTCTGGGACGGTGGGGGCGAGACCCAGTACTTC

length: 14
J: TRBJ1-2
D: NA
size: NA
V: TRBV5-1
CDR3: CASSPGTDNYGYTF
DNA: TGCGCCAGCAGCCCTGGGACGGATAACTATGGCTACACCTTC

length: 19
J: TRBJ2-1
D: TRBD1
size: NA
V: TRBV27
CDR3: CASSISTGYYPLPYNEQFF
DNA: TGTGCCAGCAGTATCTCGACAGGGTATTACCCTTTACCCTACAATGAGCAGTTCTTC

length: 15
J: TRBJ2-7
D: NA
size: once
V: TRBV6-5
CDR3: CASSYSSAFSYEQYF
DNA: TGTGCCAGCAGTTACTCTAGCGCGTTCTCCTACGAGCAGTACTTC

length: 13
J: TRBJ1-2
D: TRBD1
size: NA
V: TRBV6-5
CDR3: CASSLGTGYGYTF
DNA: TGTGCCAGCAGTCTTGGGACAGGCTATGGCTACACCTTC

length: 16
J: TRBJ2-2
D: NA
size: NA
V: TRBV18
CDR3: CASSPVVRGSTGELFF
DNA: TGTGCCAGCTCACCCGTGGTGAGGGGCTCGACCGGGGAGCTGTTTTTT

length: 14
J: TRBJ2-2
D: NA
size: NA
V: TRBV15
CDR3: CATSTVANTGELFF
DNA: TGTGCCACCAGTACTGTGGCGAACACCGGGGAGCTGTTTTTT

length: 16
J: TRBJ2-1
D: TRBD2
size: NA
V: TRBV19
CDR3: CASSHRTGGNYNEQFF
DNA: TGTGCCAGTAGTCACCGAACGGGAGGGAATTACAATGAGCAGTTCTTC

length: 13
J: TRBJ1-3
D: NA
size: NA
V: TRBV2
CDR3: CASGTSSGNTIYF
DNA: TGTGCCAGCGGGACGTCCTCTGGAAACACCATATATTTT

length: 14
J: TRBJ1-5
D: NA
size: once
V: TRBV28
CDR3: CASSLEGWNQPQHF
DNA: TGTGCCAGCAGTTTAGAGGGGTGGAATCAGCCCCAGCATTTT

length: 14
J: TRBJ2-7
D: NA
size: NA
V: TRBV28
CDR3: CASSRAESSYEQYF
DNA: TGTGCCAGCAGTCGAGCGGAAAGCTCCTACGAGCAGTACTTC

length: 15
J: TRBJ2-3
D: NA
size: NA
V: TRBV2
CDR3: CASSEVIPSTDTQYF
DNA: TGTGCCAGCAGTGAAGTTATCCCTAGCACAGATACGCAGTATTTT

length: 15
J: TRBJ2-1
D: NA
size: NA
V: TRBV11-2
CDR3: CASSPDPGFYNEQFF
DNA: TGTGCCAGCAGCCCCGACCCGGGTTTTTACAATGAGCAGTTCTTC

length: 14
J: TRBJ1-3
D: NA
size: NA
V: TRBV6-5
CDR3: CASTSHTSGNTIYF
DNA: TGTGCCAGCACCAGCCATACCTCTGGAAACACCATATATTTT

length: 16
J: TRBJ2-2
D: NA
size: NA
V: TRBV5-6
CDR3: CASSPRLDLNTGELFF
DNA: TGTGCCAGCAGCCCTAGGCTGGATTTGAACACCGGGGAGCTGTTTTTT

length: 16
J: TRBJ2-3
D: TRBD2
size: once
V: TRBV4-2
CDR3: CASSQEGLAGGDTQYF
DNA: TGTGCCAGCAGCCAAGAAGGACTAGCGGGAGGTGATACGCAGTATTTT

length: 13
J: TRBJ2-7
D: TRBD2
size: once
V: TRBV29-1
CDR3: CSAGTSGVYEQYF
DNA: TGCAGCGCCGGGACTAGCGGAGTCTACGAGCAGTACTTC

length: 12
J: TRBJ1-5
D: NA
size: NA
V: TRBV28
CDR3: CASSVQNQPQHF
DNA: TGTGCCAGCAGTGTACAAAATCAGCCCCAGCATTTT

length: 14
J: TRBJ2-7
D: NA
size: NA
V: TRBV19
CDR3: CATRGRVGYYEQYF
DNA: TGTGCCACCAGGGGACGCGTAGGTTACTACGAGCAGTACTTC

length: 15
J: TRBJ2-7
D: NA
size: NA
V: TRBV4-1
CDR3: CASSQDRSPGYEQYF
DNA: TGCGCCAGCAGCCAAGATCGAAGCCCGGGGTATGAGCAGTACTTC

length: 19
J: TRBJ2-1
D: NA
size: NA
V: TRBV5-1
CDR3: CASSFKKGMARSSYNEQFF
DNA: TGCGCCAGCAGCTTTAAGAAGGGGATGGCGCGAAGCTCCTACAATGAGCAGTTCTTC

length: 10
J: TRBJ2-3
D: NA
size: NA
V: TRBV2
CDR3: CASCRDTQYF
DNA: TGTGCCAGCTGTAGAGATACGCAGTATTTT

length: 12
J: TRBJ2-1
D: NA
size: NA
V: TRBV5-1
CDR3: CASSLGRREQFF
DNA: TGCGCCAGCAGCTTGGGACGCCGCGAGCAGTTCTTC

length: 14
J: TRBJ1-1
D: TRBD1
size: NA
V: TRBV7-2
CDR3: CASSFRGRGTEAFF
DNA: TGTGCCAGCAGCTTCAGGGGGCGCGGCACTGAAGCTTTCTTT

length: 13
J: TRBJ2-3
D: NA
size: NA
V: TRBV11-2
CDR3: CASSLDATDTQYF
DNA: TGTGCCAGCAGCTTAGATGCCACAGATACGCAGTATTTT

length: 15
J: TRBJ1-1
D: NA
size: NA
V: TRBV15
CDR3: CATSRDRRMDTEAFF
DNA: TGTGCCACCAGCAGAGATAGGAGGATGGACACTGAAGCTTTCTTT